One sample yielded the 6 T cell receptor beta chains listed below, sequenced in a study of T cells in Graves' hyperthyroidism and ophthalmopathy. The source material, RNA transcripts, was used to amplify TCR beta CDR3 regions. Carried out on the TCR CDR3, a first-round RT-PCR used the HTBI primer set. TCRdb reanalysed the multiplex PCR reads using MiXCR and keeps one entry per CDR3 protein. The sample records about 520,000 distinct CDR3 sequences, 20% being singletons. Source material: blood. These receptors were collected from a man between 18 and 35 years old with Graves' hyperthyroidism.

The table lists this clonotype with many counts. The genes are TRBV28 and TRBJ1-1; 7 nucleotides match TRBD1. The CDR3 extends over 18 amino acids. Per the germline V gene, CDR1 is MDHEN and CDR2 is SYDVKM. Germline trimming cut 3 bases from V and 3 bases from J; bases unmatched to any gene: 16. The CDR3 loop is CASSFLSQGYLGYTEAFF. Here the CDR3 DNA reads TGTGCCAGCAGTTTTTTATCACAGGGGTACCTCGGTTACACTGAAGCTTTCTTT.

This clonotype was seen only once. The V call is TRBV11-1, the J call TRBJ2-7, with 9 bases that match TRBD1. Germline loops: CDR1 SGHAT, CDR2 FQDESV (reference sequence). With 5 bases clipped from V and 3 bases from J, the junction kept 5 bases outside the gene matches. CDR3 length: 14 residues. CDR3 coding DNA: TGTGCCAGCAGCCCCCAGGACAGGGGCTACGAGCAGTACTTC. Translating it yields CASSPQDRGYEQYF.

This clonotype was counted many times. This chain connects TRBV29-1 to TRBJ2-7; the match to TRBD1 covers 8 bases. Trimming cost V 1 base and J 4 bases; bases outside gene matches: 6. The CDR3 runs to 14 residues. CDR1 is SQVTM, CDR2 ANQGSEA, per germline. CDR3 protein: CSVEGGQGLYEQYF. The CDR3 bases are TGCAGCGTTGAAGGTGGACAGGGCCTATACGAGCAGTACTTC.

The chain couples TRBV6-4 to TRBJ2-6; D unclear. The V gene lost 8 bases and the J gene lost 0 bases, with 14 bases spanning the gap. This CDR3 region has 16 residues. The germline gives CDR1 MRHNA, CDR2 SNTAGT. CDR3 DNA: TGTGCCAGCTCGTCTGACATTCGCTCTGGGGCCAACGTCCTGACTTTC. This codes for CASSSDIRSGANVLTF.

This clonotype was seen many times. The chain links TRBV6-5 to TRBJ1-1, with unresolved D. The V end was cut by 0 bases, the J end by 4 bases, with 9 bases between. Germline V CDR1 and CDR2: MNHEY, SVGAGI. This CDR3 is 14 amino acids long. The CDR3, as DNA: TGTGCCAGCAGTTACTCGCTCGGAGGCACTGAAGCTTTCTTT. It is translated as CASSYSLGGTEAFF.

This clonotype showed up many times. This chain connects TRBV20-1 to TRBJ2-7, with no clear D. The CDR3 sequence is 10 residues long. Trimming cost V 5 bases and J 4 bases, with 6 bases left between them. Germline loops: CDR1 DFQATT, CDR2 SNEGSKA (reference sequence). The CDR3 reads CSALDYEQYF. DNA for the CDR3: TGCAGTGCTTTAGATTACGAGCAGTACTTC.